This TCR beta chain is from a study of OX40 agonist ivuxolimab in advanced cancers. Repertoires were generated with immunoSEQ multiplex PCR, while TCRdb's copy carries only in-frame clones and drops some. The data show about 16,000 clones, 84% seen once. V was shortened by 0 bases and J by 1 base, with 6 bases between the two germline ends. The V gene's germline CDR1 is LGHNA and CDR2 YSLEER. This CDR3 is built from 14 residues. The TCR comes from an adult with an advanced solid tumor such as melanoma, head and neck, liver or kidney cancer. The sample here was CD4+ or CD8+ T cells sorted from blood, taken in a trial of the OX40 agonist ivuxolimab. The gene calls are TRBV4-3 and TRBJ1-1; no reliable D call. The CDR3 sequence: CASSQELKNTEAFF. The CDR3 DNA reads TGCGCCAGCAGCCAAGAACTGAAGAACACTGAAGCTTTCTTT.